These T cell receptor beta chains were read from a single sample in a study of blood T cell repertoires in COVID-19. TCRdb's copy holds only in-frame clones and misses some; the assay was immunoSEQ multiplex PCR. The table has about 200,000 clones, just over 85% seen once. The sequenced sample consisted of peripheral blood. Every receptor here comes from a man aged 80 or over with acute or convalescent COVID-19. Each CDR3 is given without its conserved first and last residue.

v_gene: TRBV7-2
len: 14
j_gene: TRBJ2-1
CDR3aa: ASSSRKPSSYNEQF

v_gene: TRBV18
len: 13
j_gene: TRBJ1-6
CDR3aa: ASSPFRQNNSPLH

v_gene: TRBV7-8
len: 10
j_gene: TRBJ2-3
CDR3aa: ASSPGTDTQY

v_gene: TRBV27
len: 12
j_gene: TRBJ2-1
CDR3aa: ASRPGLGYNEQF

v_gene: TRBV29-1
len: 13
j_gene: TRBJ2-3
CDR3aa: SVRIAGASTDTQY

v_gene: TRBV5-1
len: 14
j_gene: TRBJ2-2
CDR3aa: ASSPRVADNTGELF

v_gene: TRBV18
len: 16
j_gene: TRBJ1-3
CDR3aa: ASSPRETGPGAGNTIY

v_gene: TRBV19
len: 12
j_gene: TRBJ1-5
CDR3aa: ASSKTGYDQPQH

v_gene: TRBV11-3
len: 14
j_gene: TRBJ2-1
CDR3aa: ASSPRGTSAYNEQF

v_gene: TRBV28
len: 11
j_gene: TRBJ2-5
CDR3aa: ASSFGGVETQY

v_gene: TRBV4-3
len: 14
j_gene: TRBJ2-2
CDR3aa: ASSQDLASSAGELF

v_gene: TRBV6-6
len: 12
j_gene: TRBJ2-5
CDR3aa: ASSPIRGAETQY

v_gene: TRBV24-1
len: 13
j_gene: TRBJ2-1
CDR3aa: ATSDRTSGSDEQF

v_gene: TRBV24-1
len: 15
j_gene: TRBJ2-3
CDR3aa: ATSDTHRGLSTDTQY

v_gene: TRBV29-1
len: 12
j_gene: TRBJ2-1
CDR3aa: SVAVGGRVVEQF

v_gene: TRBV6-5
len: 13
j_gene: TRBJ2-2
CDR3aa: ASWTGGANTGELF

v_gene: TRBV11-2
len: 11
j_gene: TRBJ1-3
CDR3aa: ASSTGNGNTIY

v_gene: TRBV28
len: 11
j_gene: TRBJ1-2
CDR3aa: ASGDSLNYGYT

v_gene: TRBV7-2
len: 13
j_gene: TRBJ2-3
CDR3aa: ASRPGLANTDTQY

v_gene: TRBV27
len: 14
j_gene: TRBJ1-2
CDR3aa: ASSLSTGGGSEGYT

v_gene: TRBV9
len: 13
j_gene: TRBJ1-2
CDR3aa: ASSVGQGWVYGYT

v_gene: TRBV9
len: 12
j_gene: TRBJ1-5
CDR3aa: ASSASGYGQPQH

v_gene: TRBV11-3
len: 10
j_gene: TRBJ2-1
CDR3aa: ASSSTGYEQF

v_gene: TRBV12-3/TRBV12-4
len: 11
j_gene: TRBJ1-5
CDR3aa: ASSVFGGSLQH

v_gene: TRBV9
len: 13
j_gene: TRBJ2-3
CDR3aa: ASAGGAQGTDTQY

v_gene: TRBV4-1
len: 14
j_gene: TRBJ2-1
CDR3aa: ASSQVGTSINNEQF

v_gene: TRBV11-2
len: 13
j_gene: TRBJ1-1
CDR3aa: ASSSHRDRATEAF

v_gene: TRBV6-5
len: 13
j_gene: TRBJ2-7
CDR3aa: ASSPDLRASYEQY

v_gene: TRBV18
len: 12
j_gene: TRBJ2-3
CDR3aa: ASSPNLAGDTQY

v_gene: TRBV6-6
len: 13
j_gene: TRBJ2-1
CDR3aa: ASRRGTGWLNEQF

v_gene: TRBV7-9
len: 12
j_gene: TRBJ1-2
CDR3aa: ASNAQGANYGYT

v_gene: TRBV5-1
len: 13
j_gene: TRBJ2-7
CDR3aa: ASSLGDTGAYEQY

v_gene: TRBV7-9
len: 13
j_gene: TRBJ2-5
CDR3aa: ASSLAGQGAETQY

v_gene: TRBV19
len: 12
j_gene: TRBJ2-3
CDR3aa: ASSRYSSTDTQY

v_gene: TRBV6-5
len: 12
j_gene: TRBJ2-3
CDR3aa: ASSATRTSDTQY

v_gene: TRBV7-2
len: 15
j_gene: TRBJ2-3
CDR3aa: ASSLQVSGRSTDTQY

v_gene: TRBV27
len: 13
j_gene: TRBJ1-1
CDR3aa: ASSSSGQVGTEAF

v_gene: TRBV15
len: 13
j_gene: TRBJ2-1
CDR3aa: ATSTKGLAYNEQF